The rows below give T cell receptor beta chains drawn from one sample of a study of blood T cells in healthy people across ages. TCRdb used MiXCR to reprocess the 5' RACE reads, holding one entry per CDR3 protein. There are roughly 1,000,000 distinct CDR3 sequences in the sample; less than 25% occur only once, and about 0.69% lies in the top ten. This sample was shared with a second study, whose subject was T cells of mothers and their children.

Material: blood. Receptors were obtained from a girl between 2 and 10 years old in good health. CDR3s include the opening cysteine and the closing phenylalanine or tryptophan. Each record gives: V gene, CDR3 protein.

>TRBV5-1
CASSFNNNEQFF
>TRBV7-2
CASSLEAMRGVYEQFF
>TRBV7-2
CASSLRPVWYGYTF
>TRBV7-9
CASSSLGGSNQPQHF
>TRBV12-3/TRBV12-4
CASSPQPTGTNEKLFF
>TRBV29-1
CSAGPGLAVQETQYF
>TRBV6-5
CASSLTESTDTQYF
>TRBV29-1
CSVVVGTSGRLGAKNIQYF
>TRBV7-2
CASSPGLPDADTQYF
>TRBV28
CASRLDEKLFF
>TRBV29-1
CSVIDRVNTEAFF
>TRBV7-9
CASSPGTDYEQYF
>TRBV4-1
CASSQGSTRGTSNYGYTF
>TRBV29-1
CSVRPGLGRETQYF
>TRBV6-5
CASRGGMNTEAFF